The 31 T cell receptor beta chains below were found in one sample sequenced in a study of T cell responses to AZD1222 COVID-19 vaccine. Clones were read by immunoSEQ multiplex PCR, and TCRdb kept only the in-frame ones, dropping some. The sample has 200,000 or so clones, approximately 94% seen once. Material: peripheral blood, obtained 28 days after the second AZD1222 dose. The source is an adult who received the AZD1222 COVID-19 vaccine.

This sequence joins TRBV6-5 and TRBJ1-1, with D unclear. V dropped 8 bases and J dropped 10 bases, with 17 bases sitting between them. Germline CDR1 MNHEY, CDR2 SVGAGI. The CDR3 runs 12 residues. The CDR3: CASWEPAGAAFF. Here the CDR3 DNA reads TGTGCCAGCTGGGAACCCGCAGGAGCAGCTTTCTTT.

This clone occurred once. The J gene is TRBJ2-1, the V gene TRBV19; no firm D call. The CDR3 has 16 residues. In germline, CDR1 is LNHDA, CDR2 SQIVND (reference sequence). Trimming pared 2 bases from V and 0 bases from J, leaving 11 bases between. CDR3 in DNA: TGTGCCAGTAGTATACTTGAGTGGGGCTCCTACAATGAGCAGTTCTTC. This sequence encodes CASSILEWGSYNEQFF.

The CDR3 loop reads CPDRTYEQYF. As DNA, the CDR3 is TGTCCCGACAGGACCTACGAGCAGTACTTC. The chain has TRBV27 and TRBJ2-7; D is possibly TRBD1 (6 bases). Germline lookup yields CDR1 MNHEY and CDR2 SMNVEV (reference sequence). CDR3 length: 10 residues.

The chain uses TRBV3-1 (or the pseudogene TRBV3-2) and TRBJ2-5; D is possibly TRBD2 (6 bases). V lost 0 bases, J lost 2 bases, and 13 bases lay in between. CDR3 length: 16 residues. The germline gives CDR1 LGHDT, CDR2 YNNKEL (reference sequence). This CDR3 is CASSQEYGGKQETQYF. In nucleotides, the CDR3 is TGTGCCAGCAGCCAAGAGTACGGGGGAAAACAAGAGACCCAGTACTTC.

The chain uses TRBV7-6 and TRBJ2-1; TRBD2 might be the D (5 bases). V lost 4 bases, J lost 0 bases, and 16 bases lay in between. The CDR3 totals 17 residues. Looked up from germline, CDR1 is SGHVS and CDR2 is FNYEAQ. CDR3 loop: CASSSAGGSSSYNEQFF. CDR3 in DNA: TGTGCCAGCAGCTCCGCGGGCGGTTCAAGCTCCTACAATGAGCAGTTCTTC.

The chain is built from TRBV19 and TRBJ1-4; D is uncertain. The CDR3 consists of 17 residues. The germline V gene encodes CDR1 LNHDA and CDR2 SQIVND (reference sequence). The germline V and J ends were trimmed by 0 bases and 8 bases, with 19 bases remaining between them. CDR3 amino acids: CASSIDGTPSDLEKLFF. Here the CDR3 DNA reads TGTGCCAGTAGTATAGATGGAACCCCCTCTGATTTGGAAAAACTGTTTTTT.

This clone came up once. The CDR3 reads CASSPPGTASYEQYF. The CDR3 DNA reads TGTGCCAGCAGCCCCCCCGGGACAGCCTCCTACGAGCAGTACTTC. This rearrangement joins TRBV5-4 to TRBJ2-7; 7 bases match TRBD1. J gave up 0 bases and V 4 bases, and 7 bases lay outside the gene matches. CDR1 SGHNT and CDR2 YYREEE come from the germline V gene (reference sequence). The CDR3 covers 15 residues.

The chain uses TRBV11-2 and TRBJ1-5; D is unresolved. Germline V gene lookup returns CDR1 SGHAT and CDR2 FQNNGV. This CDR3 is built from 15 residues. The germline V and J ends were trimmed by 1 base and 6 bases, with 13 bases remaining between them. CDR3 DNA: TGTGCCAGCAGCTTAGGATCCGGGGTGGTTCAGCCCCAGCATTTT. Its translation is CASSLGSGVVQPQHF.

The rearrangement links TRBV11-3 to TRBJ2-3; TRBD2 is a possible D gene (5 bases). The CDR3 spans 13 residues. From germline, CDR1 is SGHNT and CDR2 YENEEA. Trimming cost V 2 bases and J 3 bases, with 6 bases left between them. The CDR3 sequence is CASSLRGTDTQYF. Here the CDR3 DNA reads TGTGCCAGCAGCTTACGGGGTACAGATACGCAGTATTTT.

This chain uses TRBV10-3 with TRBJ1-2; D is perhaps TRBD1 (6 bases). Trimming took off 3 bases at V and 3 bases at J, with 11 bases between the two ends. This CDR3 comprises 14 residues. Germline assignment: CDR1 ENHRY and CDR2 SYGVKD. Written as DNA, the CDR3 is TGTGCCATCAGTGATGGGGGGGGCCACTATGGCTACACCTTC. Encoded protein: CAISDGGGHYGYTF.

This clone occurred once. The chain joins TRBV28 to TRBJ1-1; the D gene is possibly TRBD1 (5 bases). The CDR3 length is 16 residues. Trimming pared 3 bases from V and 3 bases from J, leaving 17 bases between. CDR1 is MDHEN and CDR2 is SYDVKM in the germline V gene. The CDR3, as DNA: TGTGCCAGCAGTTTCCCGGACAAAGAGCAAGACACTGAAGCTTTCTTT. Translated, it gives CASSFPDKEQDTEAFF.

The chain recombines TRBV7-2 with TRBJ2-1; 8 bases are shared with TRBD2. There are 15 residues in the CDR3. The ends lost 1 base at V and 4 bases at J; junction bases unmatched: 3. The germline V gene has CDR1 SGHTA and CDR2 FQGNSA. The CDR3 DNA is TGTGCCAGCAGCTTAGGTTCGGGGGGGTACAATGAGCAGTTCTTC. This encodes CASSLGSGGYNEQFF.

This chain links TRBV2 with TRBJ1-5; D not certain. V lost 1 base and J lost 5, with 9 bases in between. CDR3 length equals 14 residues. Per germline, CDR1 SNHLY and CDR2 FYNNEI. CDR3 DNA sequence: TGTGCCAGCAGTGAAGGTAGTTTTCATCAGCCCCAGCATTTT. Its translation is CASSEGSFHQPQHF.

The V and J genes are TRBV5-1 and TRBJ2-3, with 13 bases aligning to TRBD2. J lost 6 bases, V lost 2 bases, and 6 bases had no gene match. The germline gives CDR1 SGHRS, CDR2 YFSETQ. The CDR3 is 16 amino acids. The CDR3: CASSLTGTSGVDTQYF. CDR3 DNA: TGCGCCAGCAGCTTAACCGGGACTAGCGGGGTGGATACGCAGTATTTT.

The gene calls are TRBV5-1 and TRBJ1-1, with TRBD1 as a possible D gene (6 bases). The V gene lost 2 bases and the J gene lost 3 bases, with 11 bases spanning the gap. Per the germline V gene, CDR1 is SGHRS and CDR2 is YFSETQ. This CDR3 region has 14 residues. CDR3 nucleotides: TGCGCCAGCAGCTTCGGGGGCCTGGACACTGAAGCTTTCTTT. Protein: CASSFGGLDTEAFF.

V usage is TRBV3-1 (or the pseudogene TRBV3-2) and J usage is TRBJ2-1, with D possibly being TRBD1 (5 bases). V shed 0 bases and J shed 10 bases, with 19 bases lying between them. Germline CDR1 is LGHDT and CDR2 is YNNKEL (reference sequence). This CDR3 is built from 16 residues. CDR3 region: CASSQDSSIRAGEQFF. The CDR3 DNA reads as TGTGCCAGCAGCCAAGATTCCTCTATCAGGGCCGGCGAGCAGTTCTTC.

The CDR3 loop reads CASSQSPTQSYTEAFF. The CDR3 nucleotides read TGCGCCAGCAGCCAAAGTCCGACCCAATCTTACACTGAAGCTTTCTTT. J is TRBJ1-1 and V is TRBV4-3; D gene ambiguous. Germline lookup yields CDR1 LGHNA and CDR2 YSLEER. The CDR3 is 16 residues long. Between the trimmed V and J ends, which lost 2 bases and 3 bases, there was a span of 16 bases.

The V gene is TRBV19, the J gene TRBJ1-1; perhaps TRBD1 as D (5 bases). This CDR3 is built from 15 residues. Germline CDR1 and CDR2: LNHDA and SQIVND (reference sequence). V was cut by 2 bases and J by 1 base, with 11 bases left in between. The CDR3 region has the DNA TGTGCCAGTAGTATACTGGGGACGGCGAACACTGAAGCTTTCTTT. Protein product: CASSILGTANTEAFF. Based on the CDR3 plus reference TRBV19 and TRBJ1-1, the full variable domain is DGGITQSPKYLFRKEGQNVTLSCEQNLNHDAMYWYRQDPGQGLRLIYYSQIVNDFQKGDIAEGYSVSREKKESFPLTVTSAQKNPTAFYLCASSILGTANTEAFFGQGTRLTVV.

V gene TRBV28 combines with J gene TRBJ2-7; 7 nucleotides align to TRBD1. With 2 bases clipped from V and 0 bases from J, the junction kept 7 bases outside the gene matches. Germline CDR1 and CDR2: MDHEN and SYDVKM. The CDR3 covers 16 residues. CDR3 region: CASSLGTASSSYEQYF. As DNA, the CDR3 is TGTGCCAGCAGTTTAGGGACAGCATCGAGCTCCTACGAGCAGTACTTC. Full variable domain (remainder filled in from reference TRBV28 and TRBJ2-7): DVKVTQSSRYLVKRTGEKVFLECVQDMDHENMFWYRQDPGLGLRLIYFSYDVKMKEKGDIPEGYSVSREKKERFSLILESASTNQTSMYLCASSLGTASSSYEQYFGPGTRLTVT.

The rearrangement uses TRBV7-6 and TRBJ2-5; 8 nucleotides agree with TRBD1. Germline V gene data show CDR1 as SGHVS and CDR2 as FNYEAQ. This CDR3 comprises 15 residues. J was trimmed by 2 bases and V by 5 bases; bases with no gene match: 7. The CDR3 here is CASSPQGAGQETQYF. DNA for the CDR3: TGTGCCAGCAGCCCCCAGGGGGCCGGTCAAGAGACCCAGTACTTC.

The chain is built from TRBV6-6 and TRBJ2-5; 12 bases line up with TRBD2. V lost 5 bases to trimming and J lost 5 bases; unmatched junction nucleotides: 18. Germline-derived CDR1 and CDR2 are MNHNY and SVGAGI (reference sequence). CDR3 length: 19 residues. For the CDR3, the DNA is TGTGCCAGCAGTCTCCCCTATTCTAGCGGGGGGGCCGTCCCCGAGACCCAGTACTTC. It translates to CASSLPYSSGGAVPETQYF.

CDR3 residues: CASSPYSTGQPQHF. The CDR3 DNA reads as TGTGCCAGCAGCCCATATTCGACGGGGCAGCCCCAGCATTTT. This chain uses TRBV11-2 with TRBJ1-5, with D uncertain. Trimming took off 5 bases at V and 7 bases at J, with 15 bases between the two ends. The CDR3 contains 14 residues. In germline, CDR1 is SGHAT, CDR2 FQNNGV.

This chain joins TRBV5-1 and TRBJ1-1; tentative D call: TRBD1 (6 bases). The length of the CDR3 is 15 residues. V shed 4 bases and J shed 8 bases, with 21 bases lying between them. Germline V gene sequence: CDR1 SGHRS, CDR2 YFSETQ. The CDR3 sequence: CASSELFGQRPEAFF. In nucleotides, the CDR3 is TGCGCCAGCAGCGAGCTCTTCGGACAGAGACCAGAAGCTTTCTTT.

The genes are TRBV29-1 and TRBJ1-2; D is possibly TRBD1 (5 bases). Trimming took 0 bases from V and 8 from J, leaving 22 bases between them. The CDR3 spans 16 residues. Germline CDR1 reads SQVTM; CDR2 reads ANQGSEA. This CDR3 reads CSVEEVGGVVGRGYTF. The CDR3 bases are TGCAGCGTTGAAGAGGTTGGAGGGGTCGTCGGTCGGGGCTACACCTTC.

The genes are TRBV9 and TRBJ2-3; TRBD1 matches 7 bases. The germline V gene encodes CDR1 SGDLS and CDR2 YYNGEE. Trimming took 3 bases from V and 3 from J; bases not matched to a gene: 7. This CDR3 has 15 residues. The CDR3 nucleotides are TGTGCCAGCAGCGCCGACAGGGTAAGGACAGATACGCAGTATTTT. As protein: CASSADRVRTDTQYF.

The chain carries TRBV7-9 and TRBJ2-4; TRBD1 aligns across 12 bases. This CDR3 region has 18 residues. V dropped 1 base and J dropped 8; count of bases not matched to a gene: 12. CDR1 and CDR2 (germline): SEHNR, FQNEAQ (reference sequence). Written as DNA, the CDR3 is TGTGCCAGCAGCTTAGGGACCGGGACAGGGGGCCCGGAGGACATTCAGTACTTC. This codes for CASSLGTGTGGPEDIQYF. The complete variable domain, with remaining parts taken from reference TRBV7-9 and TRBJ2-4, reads DTGVSQNPRHKITKRGQNVTFRCDPISEHNRLYWYRQTLGQGPEFLTYFQNEAQLEKSRLLSDRFSAERPKGSFSTLEIQRTEQGDSAMYLCASSLGTGTGGPEDIQYFGAGTRLSVL.

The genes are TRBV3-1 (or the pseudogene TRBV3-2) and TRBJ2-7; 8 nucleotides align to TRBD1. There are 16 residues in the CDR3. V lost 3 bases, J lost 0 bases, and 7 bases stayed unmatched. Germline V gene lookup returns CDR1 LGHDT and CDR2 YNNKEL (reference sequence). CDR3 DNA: TGTGCCAGCAGCCACCCCGGGACAGGAAGCTCCTACGAGCAGTACTTC. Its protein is CASSHPGTGSSYEQYF.

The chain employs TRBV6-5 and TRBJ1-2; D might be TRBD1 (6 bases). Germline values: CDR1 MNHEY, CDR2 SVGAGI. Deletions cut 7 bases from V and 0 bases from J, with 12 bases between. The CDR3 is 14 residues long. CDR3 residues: CASTSGTTNYGYTF. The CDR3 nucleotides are TGTGCCAGCACCTCCGGGACAACTAACTATGGCTACACCTTC.

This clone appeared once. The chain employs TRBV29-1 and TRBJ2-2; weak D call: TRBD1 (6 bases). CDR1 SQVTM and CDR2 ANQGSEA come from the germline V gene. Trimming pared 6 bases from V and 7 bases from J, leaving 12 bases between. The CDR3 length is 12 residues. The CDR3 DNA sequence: TGCAGCGTCGGACAGAACCTCGGGGAGCTGTTTTTT. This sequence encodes CSVGQNLGELFF.

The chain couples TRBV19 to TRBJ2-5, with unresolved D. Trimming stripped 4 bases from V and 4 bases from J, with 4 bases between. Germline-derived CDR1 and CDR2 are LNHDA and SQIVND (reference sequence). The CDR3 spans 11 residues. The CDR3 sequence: CASSNGETQYF. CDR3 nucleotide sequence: TGTGCCAGTAGTAATGGAGAGACCCAGTACTTC.

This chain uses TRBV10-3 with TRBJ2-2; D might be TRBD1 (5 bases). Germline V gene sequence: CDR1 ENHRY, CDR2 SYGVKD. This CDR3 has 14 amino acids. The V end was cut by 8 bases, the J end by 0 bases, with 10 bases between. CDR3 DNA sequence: TGTGCCATCCGTGGGGCAGCGAACACCGGGGAGCTGTTTTTT. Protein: CAIRGAANTGELFF.